Sequencing of this T cell receptor beta chain was carried out in a study of spatial heterogeneity in lung cancer. Notes on the study in general: In tumors, expanded intratumoral alpha and beta TCR counts tracked mutation counts.

Time point noted: sample taken at primary tumor resection. Trimming removed 6 bases from V and 3 bases from J; junction bases left unmatched: 11. The V gene's germline CDR1 is MDHEN and CDR2 SYDVKM. The CDR3 contains 15 residues. This clonotype was found many times. Its antigen remains unidentified. TCRdb ran MiXCR on the 5' RACE reads and lists one entry per CDR3 protein. The table has about 13,000 distinct CDR3 sequences, under 6% seen once. The rearrangement joins TRBV28 to TRBJ2-7, with TRBD1 matching over 7 bases. The origin of this receptor is a male donor with early-stage non-small cell lung cancer. Sequenced material: lung tumor tissue, taken at surgery. The CDR3 nucleotides read TGTGCCAGCAGGACTTACTTTGGGACAGTCTACGAGCAGTACTTC. Translating gives CASRTYFGTVYEQYF.